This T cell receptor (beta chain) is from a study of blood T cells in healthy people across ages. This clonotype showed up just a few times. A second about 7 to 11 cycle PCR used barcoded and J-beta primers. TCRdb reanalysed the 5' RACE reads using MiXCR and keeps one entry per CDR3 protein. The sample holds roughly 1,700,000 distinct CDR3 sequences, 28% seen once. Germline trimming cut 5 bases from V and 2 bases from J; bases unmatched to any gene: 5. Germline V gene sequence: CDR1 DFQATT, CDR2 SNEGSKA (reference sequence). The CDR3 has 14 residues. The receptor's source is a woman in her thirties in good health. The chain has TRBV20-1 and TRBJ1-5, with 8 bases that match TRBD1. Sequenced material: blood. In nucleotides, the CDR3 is TGCAGTGCTCCCCAGGGGGCCCGCAATCAGCCCCAGCATTTT. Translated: CSAPQGARNQPQHF.